These T cell receptor beta chains were read from a single sample in a study of blood T cell repertoires in COVID-19. Profiled with immunoSEQ multiplex PCR; TCRdb holds only in-frame clones, not every one. The sample has 240,000 or so clones; about 80% are singletons. The sequenced material came from peripheral blood. These receptors were collected from an elderly woman with acute or convalescent COVID-19. Each CDR3 is given with its conserved first and last residue. The D gene is left open where the match is weak. Clone sizes are given selectively: once, few, many, or a class where the clone is expanded.

V	J	D	size	length	DNA	CDR3
TRBV5-1	TRBJ2-3	TRBD1	.	16	TGCGCCAGCAGCTTGAGGGGGACAGATTTTTCAGATACGCAGTATTTT	CASSLRGTDFSDTQYF
TRBV20-1	TRBJ1-2	.	.	11	TGCAGTGTTCCCGGGGATGAAGGCTACACCTTC	CSVPGDEGYTF
TRBV5-1	TRBJ2-5	.	.	14	TGCGCCAGCAGCTTGTCCGGGGGCCAAGAGACCCAGTACTTC	CASSLSGGQETQYF
TRBV6-1	TRBJ1-2	.	.	13	TGTGCCAGCAGTGAGACCCAGGCCTATGGCTACACCTTC	CASSETQAYGYTF
TRBV5-6	TRBJ1-2	.	once	11	TGTGCCAGCAGCTTGGGAGGTGGCTACACCTTC	CASSLGGGYTF
TRBV5-8	TRBJ2-7	.	.	13	TGTGCCAGCAGCCGGGACACTCCTTACGAGCAGTACTTC	CASSRDTPYEQYF
TRBV6-6	TRBJ1-6	TRBD1	few	13	TGTGCCAGCAGTAGGGGACAGGGCAGACCCCTCCACTTT	CASSRGQGRPLHF
TRBV2	TRBJ1-1	.	.	12	TGTGCCAGCAGTGGGTCTGGGGCCCAGGCTTTCTTT	CASSGSGAQAFF
TRBV9	TRBJ2-7	TRBD1	.	12	TGTGCCAGCAGCGACCGACAGGGGCCGCCGTACTTC	CASSDRQGPPYF
TRBV6-5	TRBJ1-2	TRBD1	.	14	TGTGCCAGCATCCCGGACAGGGGTCGGTCGGGCTACACCTTC	CASIPDRGRSGYTF
TRBV7-9	TRBJ1-6	.	.	14	TGTGCCAGCAGCCCCGACAGAAATAATTCACCCCTCCACTTT	CASSPDRNNSPLHF
TRBV19	TRBJ1-2	TRBD1	once	14	TGTGCCAGTAGGCCAGGGGCAGGGGGCTATGGCTACACCTTC	CASRPGAGGYGYTF
TRBV6-5	TRBJ1-2	TRBD1	.	14	TGTGCCAGCAGTAACCGGGACAGGGTGGGTGGCTACACCTTC	CASSNRDRVGGYTF
TRBV14	TRBJ1-3	.	.	13	TGTGCCAGCAGCCCCCCATCTGGAAACACCATATATTTT	CASSPPSGNTIYF
TRBV11-2	TRBJ2-1	.	.	17	TGTGCCAGCAGCTTAGGCCCAGGGCGTGGGGCAAGCAATGAGCAGTTCTTC	CASSLGPGRGASNEQFF
TRBV19	TRBJ2-1	TRBD1	.	15	TGTGCCAGTAGACATCCGGGACAGTCTCTCAATGAGCAGTTCTTC	CASRHPGQSLNEQFF
TRBV19	TRBJ1-2	TRBD1	.	13	TGTGCCAGTAGTATCGGACAGGGGGCCGGCTACACCTTC	CASSIGQGAGYTF
TRBV9	TRBJ2-3	.	.	16	TGTGCCAGCAGTGTGGCGGGGGCCCTGAGCACAGATACGCAGTATTTT	CASSVAGALSTDTQYF
TRBV6-5	TRBJ2-6	.	.	15	TGTGCCAGCAGTCTGTCAGCTAGTGGGGCCAACGTCCTGACTTTC	CASSLSASGANVLTF
TRBV5-4	TRBJ1-2	.	.	14	TGTGCCAGCAGCTTGGCCAGGGGAGATTATGGCTACACCTTC	CASSLARGDYGYTF
TRBV5-1	TRBJ2-2	TRBD2	.	15	TGCGCCAGCAGCTTGGGGACTAGCGGGCCCGGGGAGCTGTTTTTT	CASSLGTSGPGELFF
TRBV10-1	TRBJ2-1	TRBD2	.	17	TGCGCCAGCAGTGACTCACCAGTTTTAGCGGGGGGCAATGAGCAGTTCTTC	CASSDSPVLAGGNEQFF
TRBV25-1	TRBJ2-3	.	once	15	TGTGCCAGCAGTGGAGTACCCCCCTACACAGATACGCAGTATTTT	CASSGVPPYTDTQYF
TRBV21-1	TRBJ1-6	.	.	18	TGTGCCAGCAGCAAAGAAAAAGAGGCCAGCTCCTATAATTCACCCCTCCACTTT	CASSKEKEASSYNSPLHF
TRBV28	TRBJ1-1	TRBD1	.	15	TGTGCCAGCAGTACTCACAGGGGAGTGAACACTGAAGCTTTCTTT	CASSTHRGVNTEAFF
TRBV3-1/TRBV3-2	TRBJ2-5	TRBD1	.	14	TGTGCCAGCAGCCAATCAGGGGGTGGAGAGACCCAGTACTTC	CASSQSGGGETQYF
TRBV2	TRBJ1-1	.	once	14	TGTGCCAGCAGCGGACAAGGCATGAACACTGAAGCTTTCTTT	CASSGQGMNTEAFF
TRBV3-1/TRBV3-2	TRBJ2-5	.	.	16	TGTGCCAGCAGCCGAAACCAGGCGGGGTTCGCCGAGACCCAGTACTTC	CASSRNQAGFAETQYF
TRBV5-1	TRBJ1-6	.	.	15	TGCGCCAGCAGCCCCACAGGGAAAGAAGATTCACCCCTCCACTTT	CASSPTGKEDSPLHF
TRBV7-2	TRBJ1-3	TRBD1	few	16	TGTGCCAGCAGCTCTCAGGGGGCGCTTATTGGAAACACCATATATTTT	CASSSQGALIGNTIYF
TRBV5-6	TRBJ1-4	TRBD1	.	14	TGTGCCAGCAGCTTGGGACAGGGCTATGAAAAACTGTTTTTT	CASSLGQGYEKLFF
TRBV18	TRBJ1-6	.	.	14	TGTGCCAGCTCACCCGGGCCCCAGGGTTCACCCCTCCACTTT	CASSPGPQGSPLHF
TRBV10-3	TRBJ1-2	.	.	14	TGTGCCATCAGTCCTGCAGGGATGGACTATGGCTACACCTTC	CAISPAGMDYGYTF
TRBV28	TRBJ2-2	.	.	16	TGTGCCAGCAGTTTCCCCGGAGGGGGGGTCACCGGGGAGCTGTTTTTT	CASSFPGGGVTGELFF
TRBV2	TRBJ2-7	TRBD1	.	14	TGTGCCAGCAGCCGGACAGGCCATGGCTACGAGCAGTACTTC	CASSRTGHGYEQYF
TRBV11-1	TRBJ2-3	.	once	15	TGTGCCAGCAGCGGACGGACAGTGCCAGCAGATACGCAGTATTTT	CASSGRTVPADTQYF